Presented here are 9 T cell receptor beta chains from one specimen sequenced in a study of shared clonotypes between healthy human individuals. Assay used: immunoSEQ multiplex PCR; TCRdb lists only in-frame clones, some missing. Of 2 million to 2.5 million clones in the sample, roughly 93% were seen once. The sample consisted of naive CD4+ T cells from PBMCs. The sample's subset: CD45RA+ positively selected. The origin of the receptors is a man between 18 and 35 years old in good health. Some clones in this sample may be carry-over from other donors' samples.

The chain has TRBV5-1 and TRBJ1-2; D remains ambiguous. This CDR3 is 15 amino acids long. Germline V CDR1 and CDR2: SGHRS, YFSETQ. The V end lost 2 bases, the J end lost 3 bases, and 14 bases lay between the germline ends. CDR3 loop: CASSFSLPGDYGYTF. The CDR3 DNA reads TGCGCCAGCAGCTTTTCCCTACCTGGGGACTATGGCTACACCTTC. Supplemented by reference TRBV5-1 and TRBJ1-2, the full variable domain reads KAGVTQTPRYLIKTRGQQVTLSCSPISGHRSVSWYQQTPGQGLQFLFEYFSETQRNKGNFPGRFSGRQFSNSRSEMNVSTLELGDSALYLCASSFSLPGDYGYTFGSGTRLTVV.

This rearrangement joins TRBV7-3 to TRBJ2-1; 8 bases fit TRBD2. Germline values: CDR1 SGHTA, CDR2 FQGTGA. V lost 1 base, J lost 2 bases, and 4 bases stayed unmatched. The length of the CDR3 is 16 residues. CDR3 region: CASSLSNGRAYNEQFF. As DNA, the CDR3 is TGTGCCAGCAGCTTAAGTAACGGGAGGGCCTACAATGAGCAGTTCTTC.

The chain recombines TRBV6-1 with TRBJ1-1; D remains unclear. CDR3 length equals 11 residues. CDR1 is MNHNS and CDR2 is SASEGT in the germline V gene. Trimming shortened V by 7 bases and J by 2 bases, and 5 bases separated the two germline ends. The CDR3 DNA reads as TGTGCCAGCAAGGGAAACACTGAAGCTTTCTTT. This codes for CASKGNTEAFF.

This rearrangement joins TRBV29-1 to TRBJ2-3; 11 bases agree with TRBD2. This CDR3 has 16 amino acids. Per the germline V gene, CDR1 is SQVTM and CDR2 is ANQGSEA. With V trimmed by 6 bases and J by 1 base, 9 bases remained unmatched. The CDR3 DNA is TGCAGCGTAACTAGCGGGAGATTGGGTGGCACAGATACGCAGTATTTT. It codes for CSVTSGRLGGTDTQYF.

The V gene is TRBV28, the J gene TRBJ2-3; D gene uncertain. V was cut by 4 bases and J by 1 base, with 15 bases left in between. CDR1 is MDHEN and CDR2 is SYDVKM in the germline V gene. The CDR3 is 16 residues long. The CDR3 protein is CASSSRTLLGTDTQYF. The CDR3 region has the DNA TGTGCCAGCAGTTCAAGGACCCTTCTCGGCACAGATACGCAGTATTTT.

V is TRBV7-3 and J is TRBJ1-1, with D possibly being TRBD1 (5 bases). The CDR3 is 15 amino acids. Deletions cut 1 base from V and 4 bases from J, with 13 bases between. In germline, CDR1 is SGHTA, CDR2 FQGTGA. CDR3 nucleotide sequence: TGTGCCAGCAGCTTAAACTCATGGGGGATCACTGAAGCTTTCTTT. This encodes CASSLNSWGITEAFF. Full variable domain (rest looked up from reference TRBV7-3 and TRBJ1-1): GAGVSQTPSNKVTEKGKYVELRCDPISGHTALYWYRQSLGQGPEFLIYFQGTGAADDSGLPNDRFFAVRPEGSVSTLKIQRTERGDSAVYLCASSLNSWGITEAFFGQGTRLTVV.

The chain joins TRBV10-3 to TRBJ2-2; weak D call: TRBD1 (6 bases). Germline-derived CDR1 and CDR2 are ENHRY and SYGVKD. This CDR3 spans 17 amino acids. V was clipped by 4 bases and J by 6 bases, with 21 bases between them. For the CDR3, the DNA is TGTGCCATCAGTGTCTACAAAGTACAGGGCAAGGCCGGGGAGCTGTTTTTT. Protein: CAISVYKVQGKAGELFF.

The chain joins TRBV5-1 to TRBJ2-3, with unresolved D. Germline-derived CDR1 and CDR2 are SGHRS and YFSETQ. The CDR3 extends over 14 amino acids. V was shortened by 2 bases and J by 6 bases, with 13 bases between the two germline ends. The CDR3 DNA reads as TGCGCCAGCAGCTTTGCCAGCCGGTTGGATACGCAGTATTTT. It codes for CASSFASRLDTQYF.

In its sample, this clone was seen once. The CDR3 loop is CASSENLSGSNTGELFF. As DNA, the CDR3 is TGTGCCAGCAGTGAAAATCTGAGCGGGTCGAACACCGGGGAGCTGTTTTTT. This chain joins TRBV6-1 and TRBJ2-2; D perhaps matches TRBD2 (6 bases). Germline assignment: CDR1 MNHNS and CDR2 SASEGT. The V gene lost 2 bases and the J gene lost 0 bases, with 13 bases spanning the gap. The CDR3 length is 17 residues.